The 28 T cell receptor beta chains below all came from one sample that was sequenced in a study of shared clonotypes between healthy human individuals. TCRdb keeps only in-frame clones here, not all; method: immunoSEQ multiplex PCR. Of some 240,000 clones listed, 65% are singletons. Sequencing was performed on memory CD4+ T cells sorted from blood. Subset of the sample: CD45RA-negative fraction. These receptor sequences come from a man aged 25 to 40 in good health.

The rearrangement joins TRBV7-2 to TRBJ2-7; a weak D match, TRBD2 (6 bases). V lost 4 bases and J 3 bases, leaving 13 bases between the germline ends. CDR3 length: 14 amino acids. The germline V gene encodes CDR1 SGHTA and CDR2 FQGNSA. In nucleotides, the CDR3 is TGTGCCAGCAGCTGGGGGGACCAACGCTACGAGCAGTACTTC. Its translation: CASSWGDQRYEQYF.

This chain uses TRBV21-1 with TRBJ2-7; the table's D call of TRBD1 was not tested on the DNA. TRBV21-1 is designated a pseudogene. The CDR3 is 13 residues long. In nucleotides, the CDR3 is TGTGCCAGCAGACAGGGAACCTCCTACGAGCAGTACTTC. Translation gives CASRQGTSYEQYF.

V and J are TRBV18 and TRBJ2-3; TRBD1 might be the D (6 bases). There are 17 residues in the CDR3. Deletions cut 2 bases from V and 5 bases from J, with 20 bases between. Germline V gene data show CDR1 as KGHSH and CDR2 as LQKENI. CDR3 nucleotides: TGTGCCAGCTCACCAGGGTTTACAGGGTCCAGAGGAGATACGCAGTATTTT. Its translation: CASSPGFTGSRGDTQYF. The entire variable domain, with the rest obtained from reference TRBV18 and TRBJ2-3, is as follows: NAGVMQNPRHLVRRRGQEARLRCSPMKGHSHVYWYRQLPEEGLKFMVYLQKENIIDESGMPKERFSAEFPKEGPSILRIQQVVRGDSAAYFCASSPGFTGSRGDTQYFGPGTRLTVL.

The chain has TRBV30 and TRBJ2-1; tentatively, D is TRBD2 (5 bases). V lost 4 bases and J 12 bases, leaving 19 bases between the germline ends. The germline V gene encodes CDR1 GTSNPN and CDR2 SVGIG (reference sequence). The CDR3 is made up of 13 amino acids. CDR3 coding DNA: TGTGCCTGGAACCCGGGTCGGGAAAAGGGGCAGTTCTTC. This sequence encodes CAWNPGREKGQFF.

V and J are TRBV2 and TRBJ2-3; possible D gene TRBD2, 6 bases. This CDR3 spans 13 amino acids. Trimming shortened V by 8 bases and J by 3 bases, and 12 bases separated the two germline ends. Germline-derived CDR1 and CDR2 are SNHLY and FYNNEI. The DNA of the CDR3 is TGTGCCAGCCACCGGGAGCCGACAGATACGCAGTATTTT. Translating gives CASHREPTDTQYF.

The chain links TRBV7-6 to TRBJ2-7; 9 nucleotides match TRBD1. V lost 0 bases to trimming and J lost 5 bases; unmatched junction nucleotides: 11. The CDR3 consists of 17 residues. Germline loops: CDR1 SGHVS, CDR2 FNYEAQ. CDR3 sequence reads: CASSLANSGTGSHEQYF. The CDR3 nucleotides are TGTGCCAGCAGCTTAGCGAACTCCGGGACAGGGTCCCACGAGCAGTACTTC.

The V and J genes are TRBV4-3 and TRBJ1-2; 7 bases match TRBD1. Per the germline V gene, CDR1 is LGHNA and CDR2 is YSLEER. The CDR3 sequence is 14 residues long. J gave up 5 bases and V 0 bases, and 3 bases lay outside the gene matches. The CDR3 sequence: CASSQEGRGYGYTF. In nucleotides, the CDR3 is TGCGCCAGCAGCCAAGAAGGCAGGGGGTATGGCTACACCTTC.

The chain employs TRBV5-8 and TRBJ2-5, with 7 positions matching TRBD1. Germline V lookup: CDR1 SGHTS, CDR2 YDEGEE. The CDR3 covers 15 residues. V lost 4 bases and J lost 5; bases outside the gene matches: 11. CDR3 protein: CASSLGQVVDETQYF. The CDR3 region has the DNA TGTGCCAGCAGCCTCGGACAGGTGGTTGACGAGACCCAGTACTTC.

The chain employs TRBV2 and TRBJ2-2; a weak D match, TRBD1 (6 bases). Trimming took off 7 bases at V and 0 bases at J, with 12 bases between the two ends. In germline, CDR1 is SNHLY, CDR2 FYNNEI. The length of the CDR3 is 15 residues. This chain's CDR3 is CASKGTLSNTGELFF. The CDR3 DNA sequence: TGTGCCAGCAAAGGGACACTATCGAACACCGGGGAGCTGTTTTTT.

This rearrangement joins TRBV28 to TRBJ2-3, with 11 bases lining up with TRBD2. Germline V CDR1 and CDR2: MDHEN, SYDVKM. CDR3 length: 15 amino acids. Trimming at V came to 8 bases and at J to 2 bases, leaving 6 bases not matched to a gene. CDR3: CASRISGRVTDTQYF. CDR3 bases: TGTGCCAGCCGCATTAGCGGGAGGGTCACAGATACGCAGTATTTT.

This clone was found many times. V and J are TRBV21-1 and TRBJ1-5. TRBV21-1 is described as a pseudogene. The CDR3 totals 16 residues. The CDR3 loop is CASSIRPVLGNQPQHF. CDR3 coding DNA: TGTGCCAGCAGCATCCGACCGGTCCTTGGCAATCAGCCCCAGCATTTT.

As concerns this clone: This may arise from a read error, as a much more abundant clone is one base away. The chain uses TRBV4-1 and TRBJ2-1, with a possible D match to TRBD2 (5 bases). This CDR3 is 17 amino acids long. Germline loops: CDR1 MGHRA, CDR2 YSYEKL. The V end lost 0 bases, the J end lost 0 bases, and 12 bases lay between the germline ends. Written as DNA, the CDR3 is TGCGCCAGCAGCCAAGATCCCTCGGGAAGCTCCTACAATGAGCAGTTCTTC. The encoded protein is CASSQDPSGSSYNEQFF.

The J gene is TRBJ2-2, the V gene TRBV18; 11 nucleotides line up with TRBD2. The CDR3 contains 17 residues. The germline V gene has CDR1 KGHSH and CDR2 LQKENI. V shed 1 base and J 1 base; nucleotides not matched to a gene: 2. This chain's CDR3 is CASSPRGTSGNTGELFF. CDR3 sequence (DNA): TGTGCCAGCTCACCACGAGGGACTAGCGGGAACACCGGGGAGCTGTTTTTT.

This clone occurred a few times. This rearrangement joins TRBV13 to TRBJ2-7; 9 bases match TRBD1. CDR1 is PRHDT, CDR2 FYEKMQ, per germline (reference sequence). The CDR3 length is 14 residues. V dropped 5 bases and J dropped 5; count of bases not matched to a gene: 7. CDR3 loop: CASSLGQGDHEQYF. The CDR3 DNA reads TGTGCCAGCAGCCTGGGACAGGGTGACCACGAGCAGTACTTC.

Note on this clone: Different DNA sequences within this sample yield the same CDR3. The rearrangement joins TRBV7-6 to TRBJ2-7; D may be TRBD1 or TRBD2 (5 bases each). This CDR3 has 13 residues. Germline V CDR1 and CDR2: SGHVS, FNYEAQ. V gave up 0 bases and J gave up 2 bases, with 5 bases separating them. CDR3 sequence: CASSLAGAYEQYF. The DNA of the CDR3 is TGTGCCAGCAGCTTAGCGGGGGCCTACGAGCAGTACTTC. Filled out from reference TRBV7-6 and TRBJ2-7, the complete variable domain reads GAGVSQSPRYKVTKRGQDVALRCDPISGHVSLYWYRQALGQGPEFLTYFNYEAQQDKSGLPNDRFSAERPEGSISTLTIQRTEQRDSAMYRCASSLAGAYEQYFGPGTRLTVT.

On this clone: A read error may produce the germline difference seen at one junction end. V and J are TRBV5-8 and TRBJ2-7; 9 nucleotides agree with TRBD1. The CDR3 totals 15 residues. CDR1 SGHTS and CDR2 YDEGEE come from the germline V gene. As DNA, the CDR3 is TGTGCCGGGGGGACAGGGTCGATTTTCTCCCACGAGCAGTACTTC. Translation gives CAGGTGSIFSHEQYF.

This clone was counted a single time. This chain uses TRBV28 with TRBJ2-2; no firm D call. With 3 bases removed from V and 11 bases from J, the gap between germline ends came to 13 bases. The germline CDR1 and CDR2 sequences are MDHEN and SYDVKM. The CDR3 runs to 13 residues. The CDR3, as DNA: TGTGCCAGCAGTTTTAGTATCGCCCTTGAGCTGTTTTTT. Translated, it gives CASSFSIALELFF.

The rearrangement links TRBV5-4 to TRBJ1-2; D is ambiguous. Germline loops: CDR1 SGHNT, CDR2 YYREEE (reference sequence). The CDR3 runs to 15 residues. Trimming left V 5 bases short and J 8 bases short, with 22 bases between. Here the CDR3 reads CASSKTSSTGEGYTF. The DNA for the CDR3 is TGTGCCAGCAGTAAGACCAGCAGTACGGGTGAAGGCTACACCTTC. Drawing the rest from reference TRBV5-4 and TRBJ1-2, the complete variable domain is ETGVTQSPTHLIKTRGQQVTLRCSSQSGHNTVSWYQQALGQGPQFIFQYYREEENGRGNFPPRFSGLQFPNYSSELNVNALELDDSALYLCASSKTSSTGEGYTFGSGTRLTVV.

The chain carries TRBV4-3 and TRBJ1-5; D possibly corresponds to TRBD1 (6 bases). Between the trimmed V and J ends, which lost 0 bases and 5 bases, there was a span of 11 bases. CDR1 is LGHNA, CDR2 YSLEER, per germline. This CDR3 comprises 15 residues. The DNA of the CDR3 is TGCGCCAGCAGCCAAGATCGGACAGAAGATCAGCCCCAGCATTTT. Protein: CASSQDRTEDQPQHF.

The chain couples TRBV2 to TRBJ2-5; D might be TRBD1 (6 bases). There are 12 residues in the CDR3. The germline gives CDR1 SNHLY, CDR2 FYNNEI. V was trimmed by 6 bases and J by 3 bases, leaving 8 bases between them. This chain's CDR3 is CASRGQEETQYF. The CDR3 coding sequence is TGTGCCAGCAGGGGACAAGAAGAGACCCAGTACTTC.

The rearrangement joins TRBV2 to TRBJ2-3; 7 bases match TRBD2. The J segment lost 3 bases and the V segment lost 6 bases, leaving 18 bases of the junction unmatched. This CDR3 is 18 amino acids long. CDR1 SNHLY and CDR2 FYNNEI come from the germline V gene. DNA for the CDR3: TGTGCCAGCAGCATAAGCCCGGGACTACGAAGTAGTACAGATACGCAGTATTTT. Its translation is CASSISPGLRSSTDTQYF.

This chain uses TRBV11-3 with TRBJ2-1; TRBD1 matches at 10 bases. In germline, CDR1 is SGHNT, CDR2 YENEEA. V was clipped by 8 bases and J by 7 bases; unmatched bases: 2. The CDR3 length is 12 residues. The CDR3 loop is CASGGQGNEQFF. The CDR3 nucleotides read TGTGCCAGCGGGGGACAGGGGAATGAGCAGTTCTTC. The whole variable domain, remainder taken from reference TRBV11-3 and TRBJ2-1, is EAGVVQSPRYKIIEKKQPVAFWCNPISGHNTLYWYLQNLGQGPELLIRYENEEAVDDSQLPKDRFSAERLKGVDSTLKIQPAELGDSAVYLCASGGQGNEQFFGPGTRLTVL.

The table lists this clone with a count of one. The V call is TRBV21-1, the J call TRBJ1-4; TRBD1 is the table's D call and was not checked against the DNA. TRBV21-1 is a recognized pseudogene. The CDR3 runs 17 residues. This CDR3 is CASSNTRTAPRNEKLFF. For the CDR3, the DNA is TGTGCCAGCAGCAATACCCGGACAGCTCCTCGAAATGAAAAACTGTTTTTT.

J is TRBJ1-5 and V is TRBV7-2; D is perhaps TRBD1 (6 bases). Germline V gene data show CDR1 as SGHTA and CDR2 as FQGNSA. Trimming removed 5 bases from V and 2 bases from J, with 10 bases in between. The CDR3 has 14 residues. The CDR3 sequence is CASSEGQRNQPQHF. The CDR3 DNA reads TGTGCCAGCAGCGAGGGACAACGCAATCAGCCCCAGCATTTT.

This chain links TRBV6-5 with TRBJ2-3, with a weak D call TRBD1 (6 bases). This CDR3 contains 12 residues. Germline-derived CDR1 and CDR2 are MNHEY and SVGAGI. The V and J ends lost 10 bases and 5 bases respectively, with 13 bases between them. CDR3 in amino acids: CATQQGLDTQYF. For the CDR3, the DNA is TGTGCCACACAACAGGGTTTAGATACGCAGTATTTT.

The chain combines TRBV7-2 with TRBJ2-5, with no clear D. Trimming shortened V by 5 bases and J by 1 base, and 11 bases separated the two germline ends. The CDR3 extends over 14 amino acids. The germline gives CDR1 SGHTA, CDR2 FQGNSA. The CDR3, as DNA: TGTGCCAGCAGCGCACCGGACCCCCAAGAGACCCAGTACTTC. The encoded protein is CASSAPDPQETQYF.

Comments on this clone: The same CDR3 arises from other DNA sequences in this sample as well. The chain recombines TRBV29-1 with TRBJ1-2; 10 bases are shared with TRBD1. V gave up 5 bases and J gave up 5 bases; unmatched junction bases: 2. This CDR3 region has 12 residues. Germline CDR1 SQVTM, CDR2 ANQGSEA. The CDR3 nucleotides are TGCAGCGTTACGGGACAGGGGTATGGCTACACCTTC. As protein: CSVTGQGYGYTF.

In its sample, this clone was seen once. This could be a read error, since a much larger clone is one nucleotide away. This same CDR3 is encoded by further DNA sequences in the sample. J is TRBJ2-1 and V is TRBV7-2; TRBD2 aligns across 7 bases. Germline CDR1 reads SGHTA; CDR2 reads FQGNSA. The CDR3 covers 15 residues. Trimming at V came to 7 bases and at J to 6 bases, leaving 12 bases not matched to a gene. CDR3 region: CASKPSGRASNEQFF. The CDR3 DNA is TGTGCCAGCAAACCTAGCGGAAGGGCCAGCAATGAGCAGTTCTTC.